This TCR beta chain was recorded in a study of cytomegalovirus exposure and HLA in healthy donors. For the study at large: Earlier work reported 117 million unique TCR beta sequences from some 170 million T cells. Study outcomes and limitations: Researchers reportedly found TCR beta sequences accurately predicted most subjects' HLA-A and HLA-B alleles. Overall, roughly 160 TCR beta chains were annotated as cytomegalovirus-associated. Later analysis suggested links between common viral pathogens and several top significant clusters.

With regard to this clone: The antigen is unknown.

In the PCR, 60 Vbeta and 13 Jbeta primers were used. Sequenced by immunoSEQ multiplex PCR; TCRdb stores in-frame clones only, minus some. Here the sample spans under 200,000 clones, approximately 82% being singletons. CDR3 length: 15 residues. Germline V gene data show CDR1 as LNHDA and CDR2 as SQIVND (reference sequence). V was trimmed by 3 bases and J by 1 base, leaving 10 bases between them. The sequencing sample was made of PBMCs. The chain joins TRBV19 to TRBJ1-5, with D tentatively TRBD1 (5 bases). The TCR comes from a woman younger than 35 in good health and CMV-seronegative. As DNA, the CDR3 is TGTGCCAGTAGTATTACGGACAAGAGCAATCAGCCCCAGCATTTT. Protein: CASSITDKSNQPQHF.